The next 23 T cell receptor beta chains were all read from a single sample in a study of blood T cell repertoires in COVID-19. Clones were sequenced by immunoSEQ multiplex PCR, and TCRdb holds only the in-frame ones, with some missing. The repertoire holds 150,000 to 200,000 clones, roughly 89% seen once, with 3.9% in the top ten. Sequencing was performed on peripheral blood. The receptors here all came from a woman aged 60-70 years who had recovered from COVID-19.

The chain recombines TRBV11-2 with TRBJ1-1; a weak D match, TRBD1 (5 bases). The V end was cut by 5 bases, the J end by 5 bases, with 21 bases between. Germline values: CDR1 SGHAT, CDR2 FQNNGV. This CDR3 region has 16 residues. CDR3 residues: CASSPDRGQGRTEAFF. In DNA, the CDR3 is TGTGCCAGCAGCCCAGATCGTGGGCAGGGAAGAACTGAAGCTTTCTTT. Full variable domain (remainder filled in from reference TRBV11-2 and TRBJ1-1): EAGVAQSPRYKIIEKRQSVAFWCNPISGHATLYWYQQILGQGPKLLIQFQNNGVVDDSQLPKDRFSAERLKGVDSTLKIQPAKLEDSAVYLCASSPDRGQGRTEAFFGQGTRLTVV.

V gene TRBV2 combines with J gene TRBJ1-5, with a weak D call TRBD1 (6 bases). Germline V gives CDR1 SNHLY, CDR2 FYNNEI. The CDR3 length is 16 residues. Trimming removed 6 bases from V and 1 base from J, with 16 bases in between. The CDR3, as DNA: TGTGCCAGCAGCGATTACAGGGTGGCGAGCAATCAGCCCCAGCATTTT. Translation gives CASSDYRVASNQPQHF. The whole variable domain, remainder taken from reference TRBV2 and TRBJ1-5, is EPEVTQTPSHQVTQMGQEVILRCVPISNHLYFYWYRQILGQKVEFLVSFYNNEISEKSEIFDDQFSVERPDGSNFTLKIRSTKLEDSAMYFCASSDYRVASNQPQHFGDGTRLSIL.

This chain joins TRBV10-2 and TRBJ1-1, with 9 bases identical to TRBD1. CDR3 length equals 16 residues. Germline V gene sequence: CDR1 WSHSY, CDR2 SAAADI. With V trimmed by 5 bases and J by 2 bases, 9 bases remained unmatched. The CDR3 DNA reads as TGCGCCAGCAGTTTACAGGGGGCCCAGGGAAACACTGAAGCTTTCTTT. This gives the protein CASSLQGAQGNTEAFF.

To note about this clone: Other nucleotide sequences in the sample specify the same CDR3. The chain links TRBV18 to TRBJ2-3, with no clear D. The V end lost 0 bases, the J end lost 4 bases, and 5 bases lay between the germline ends. The germline CDR1 and CDR2 sequences are KGHSH and LQKENI. The CDR3 extends over 13 amino acids. Here the CDR3 reads CASSPPSADTQYF. The CDR3 DNA reads TGTGCCAGCTCACCACCTTCAGCAGATACGCAGTATTTT.

The CDR3 DNA reads as TGTGCCAGCTCACCTCAGGGGACGGACGGGGAGCTGTTTTTT. This codes for CASSPQGTDGELFF. This chain connects TRBV18 to TRBJ2-2; maybe TRBD1 (6 bases). V was cut by 3 bases and J by 7 bases, with 12 bases left in between. Germline V CDR1 and CDR2: KGHSH, LQKENI. CDR3 length: 14 amino acids.

J is TRBJ1-2 and V is TRBV3-1 (or the pseudogene TRBV3-2), with D possibly matching TRBD1 (5 bases). Trimming took 1 base from V and 3 from J, leaving 9 bases between them. Germline V gives CDR1 LGHDT, CDR2 YNNKEL (reference sequence). This CDR3 has 14 residues. DNA for the CDR3: TGTGCCAGCAGCCAAGGTCGGGGGGACTATGGCTACACCTTC. Translating gives CASSQGRGDYGYTF.

Here the CDR3 reads CASSFDKTYEQYF. The CDR3 nucleotides read TGTGCCAGCAGCTTTGACAAGACCTACGAGCAGTACTTC. The chain is built from TRBV5-6 and TRBJ2-7; D is unresolved. This CDR3 is built from 13 residues. Germline-derived CDR1 and CDR2 are SGHDT and YYEEEE. The V gene lost 2 bases and the J gene lost 2 bases, with 8 bases spanning the gap.

J is TRBJ2-2 and V is TRBV3-1 (or the pseudogene TRBV3-2), with TRBD2 identical over 8 bases. The CDR3 consists of 20 residues. Germline V gives CDR1 LGHDT, CDR2 YNNKEL (reference sequence). V trimming: 6 bases; J trimming: 4 bases; junction bases outside the gene matches: 22. The CDR3 here is CASSPSGRRTPGGGTGELFF. The DNA for the CDR3 is TGTGCCAGCAGTCCATCGGGGAGAAGGACCCCCGGGGGGGGCACCGGGGAGCTGTTTTTT.

J is TRBJ1-6 and V is TRBV10-3; no clear D gene. The CDR3 consists of 13 residues. The V gene's germline CDR1 is ENHRY and CDR2 SYGVKD. The V end lost 0 bases, the J end lost 8 bases, and 5 bases lay between the germline ends. In DNA, the CDR3 is TGTGCCATCAGTGAGTCGAGGGATTCACCCCTCCACTTT. Encoded protein: CAISESRDSPLHF.

This sequence joins TRBV5-6 and TRBJ2-1; TRBD1 agrees at 7 bases. J lost 0 bases, V lost 4 bases, and 4 bases had no gene match. The CDR3 spans 15 residues. Germline-derived CDR1 and CDR2 are SGHDT and YYEEEE. The CDR3 nucleotides read TGTGCCAGCAGCCCCCGGGACAGCTCCTACAATGAGCAGTTCTTC. It translates to CASSPRDSSYNEQFF.

This rearrangement joins TRBV4-3 to TRBJ1-2, with TRBD1 identical over 9 bases. This CDR3 region has 16 residues. Per germline, CDR1 LGHNA and CDR2 YSLEER. J lost 2 bases, V lost 1 base, and 5 bases had no gene match. The CDR3 coding sequence is TGCGCCAGCAGCCAAGCTTCGGGACAGGGAAACTATGGCTACACCTTC. It encodes CASSQASGQGNYGYTF.

The chain has TRBV5-4 and TRBJ2-7; 10 nucleotides match TRBD1. V gave up 4 bases and J gave up 2 bases; unmatched junction bases: 6. The germline V gene encodes CDR1 SGHNT and CDR2 YYREEE (reference sequence). The CDR3 has 15 amino acids. This CDR3 is CASSAGDRGTYEQYF. The CDR3 DNA reads as TGTGCCAGCAGCGCGGGGGACAGGGGTACCTACGAGCAGTACTTC.

The chain couples TRBV4-2 to TRBJ1-3; D is perhaps TRBD1 (5 bases). The V gene's germline CDR1 is LGHNA and CDR2 YNFKEQ. The CDR3 totals 15 residues. The V and J ends lost 7 bases and 1 base respectively, with 14 bases between them. CDR3 sequence: CASTRDFSSGNTIYF. The CDR3 DNA sequence: TGTGCCAGCACGCGGGACTTTTCTTCTGGAAACACCATATATTTT.

This chain's CDR3 is CASSQGAIPYQPQHF. Written as DNA, the CDR3 is TGTGCCAGTTCACAGGGGGCGATCCCTTATCAGCCCCAGCATTTT. The chain links TRBV27 to TRBJ1-5, with TRBD1 matching 9 bases. Trimming cost V 9 bases and J 5 bases; bases outside gene matches: 11. The CDR3 totals 15 residues. The germline CDR1 and CDR2 sequences are MNHEY and SMNVEV (reference sequence).

This chain connects TRBV27 to TRBJ2-7, with TRBD1 matching 10 bases. Germline CDR1 reads MNHEY; CDR2 reads SMNVEV (reference sequence). The CDR3 runs 16 residues. V was pared by 0 bases and J by 5 bases, with 7 bases of the junction left unmatched. The CDR3 sequence: CASSLSYATGGHEQYF. The CDR3 DNA is TGTGCCAGCAGTTTATCGTATGCGACAGGGGGCCACGAGCAGTACTTC.

The V and J genes are TRBV7-9 and TRBJ1-1; TRBD1 matches at 7 bases. Germline V gives CDR1 SEHNR, CDR2 FQNEAQ (reference sequence). The length of the CDR3 is 14 residues. V shed 5 bases and J 5 bases; nucleotides not matched to a gene: 8. The CDR3 nucleotides are TGTGCCAGCAGCATACCAACAGGGGCTACTGAAGCTTTCTTT. Amino acids: CASSIPTGATEAFF.

This chain joins TRBV5-1 and TRBJ2-7; 8 bases match TRBD1. Germline V gives CDR1 SGHRS, CDR2 YFSETQ. V dropped 6 bases and J dropped 3; count of bases not matched to a gene: 8. This CDR3 contains 14 residues. The CDR3 loop is CASKVSTGGYEQYF. The CDR3 nucleotides are TGCGCCAGCAAGGTATCCACAGGGGGCTACGAGCAGTACTTC.

This clone was recorded only once. CDR3 nucleotide sequence: TGCGCCAGCAGCTCTCTAGCGGGGGGACCAGTCGAGCAGTACTTC. Amino acid sequence: CASSSLAGGPVEQYF. This sequence joins TRBV4-1 and TRBJ2-7; 11 bases are shared with TRBD2. V dropped 5 bases and J dropped 6; count of bases not matched to a gene: 9. Per the germline V gene, CDR1 is MGHRA and CDR2 is YSYEKL. CDR3 size: 15 residues.

The chain couples TRBV19 to TRBJ1-5, with D possibly TRBD1 on 5 matching bases. The CDR3 loop spans 15 amino acids. Per the germline V gene, CDR1 is LNHDA and CDR2 is SQIVND (reference sequence). The germline V and J ends were trimmed by 3 bases and 5 bases, with 14 bases remaining between them. The CDR3 nucleotides read TGTGCCAGTAGTATGCCGACAGTCCTTTATCAGCCCCAGCATTTT. Protein sequence: CASSMPTVLYQPQHF.

The rearrangement joins TRBV27 to TRBJ1-4, with no clear D. Per germline, CDR1 MNHEY and CDR2 SMNVEV (reference sequence). This CDR3 is 13 amino acids long. With 5 bases removed from V and 14 bases from J, the gap between germline ends came to 18 bases. CDR3 nucleotides: TGTGCCAGCAGTCCCCGGCGGGTAGCCTCCCTGTTTTTT. As protein: CASSPRRVASLFF.

The chain carries TRBV27 and TRBJ1-6, with TRBD1 matching 9 bases. In germline, CDR1 is MNHEY, CDR2 SMNVEV (reference sequence). This CDR3 contains 18 residues. V lost 6 bases and J lost 1; bases outside the gene matches: 10. Here the CDR3 reads CASRIGQGQGSYNSPLHF. As DNA, the CDR3 is TGTGCCAGCAGGATAGGACAGGGGCAAGGGTCCTATAATTCACCCCTCCACTTT.

The genes are TRBV28 and TRBJ2-7; a weak D match, TRBD2 (6 bases). With 4 bases removed from V and 4 bases from J, the gap between germline ends came to 17 bases. The germline CDR1 and CDR2 sequences are MDHEN and SYDVKM. There are 15 residues in the CDR3. CDR3 loop: CASSSLEAGRYEQYF. The CDR3 nucleotides are TGTGCCAGCAGTTCCTTGGAGGCAGGGAGGTACGAGCAGTACTTC. Looking up the rest from reference TRBV28 and TRBJ2-7 gives the full variable domain: DVKVTQSSRYLVKRTGEKVFLECVQDMDHENMFWYRQDPGLGLRLIYFSYDVKMKEKGDIPEGYSVSREKKERFSLILESASTNQTSMYLCASSSLEAGRYEQYFGPGTRLTVT.

The chain is built from TRBV5-1 and TRBJ2-6; 7 bases line up with TRBD1. The CDR3 totals 17 residues. The V gene end was trimmed by 6 bases and the J gene end by 0 bases; junction bases not matched to a gene: 9. Per germline, CDR1 SGHRS and CDR2 YFSETQ. CDR3 in DNA: TGCGCCAGCAATTCGGGGACAGCGAGCTCTGGGGCCAACGTCCTGACTTTC. Translated, it gives CASNSGTASSGANVLTF.